This record covers a single T cell receptor beta chain. Its antigen is not known. This record belongs to a study of beta chain features in type 1 diabetes. Points from the study as a whole: A moderate, significant TCRB CDR3 shortening appeared in type 1 diabetes across four CD4+ subsets.

Trimming took 3 bases from V and 4 from J, leaving 9 bases between them. This CDR3 spans 13 amino acids. Germline V CDR1 and CDR2: KGHSH, LQKENI. All of the isolated RNA was reverse transcribed, so expressed TCRB transcripts were sequenced. Produced via immunoSEQ multiplex PCR; TCRdb's table is partial and in-frame only. The sample consists of under 300,000 clones, more than 11% of them appearing once. Sequenced: naive CD4+ T cells from blood. The chain combines TRBV18 with TRBJ1-2, with unresolved D. The clonotype originates from a man aged 25-40 years with type 1 diabetes. DNA for the CDR3: TGTGCCAGCTCACCTGGAGAGGGCTATGGCTACACCTTC. This sequence encodes CASSPGEGYGYTF.